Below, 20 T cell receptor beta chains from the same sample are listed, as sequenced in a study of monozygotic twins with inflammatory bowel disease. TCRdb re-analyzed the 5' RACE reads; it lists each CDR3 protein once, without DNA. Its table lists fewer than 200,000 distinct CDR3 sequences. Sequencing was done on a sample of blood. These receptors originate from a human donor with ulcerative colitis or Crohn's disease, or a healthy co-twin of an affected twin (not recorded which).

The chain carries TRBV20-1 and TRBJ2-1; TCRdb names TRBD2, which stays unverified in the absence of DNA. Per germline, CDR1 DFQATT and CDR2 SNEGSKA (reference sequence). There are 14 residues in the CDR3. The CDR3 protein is CSARGRVPYNEQFF.

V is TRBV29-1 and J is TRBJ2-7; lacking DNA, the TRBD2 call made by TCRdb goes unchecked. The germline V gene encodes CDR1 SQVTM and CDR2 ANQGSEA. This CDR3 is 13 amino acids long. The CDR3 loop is CSVGVGLSYEQYF.

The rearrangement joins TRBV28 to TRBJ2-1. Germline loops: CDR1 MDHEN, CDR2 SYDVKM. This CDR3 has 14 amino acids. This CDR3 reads CASSLSSSYNEQFF.

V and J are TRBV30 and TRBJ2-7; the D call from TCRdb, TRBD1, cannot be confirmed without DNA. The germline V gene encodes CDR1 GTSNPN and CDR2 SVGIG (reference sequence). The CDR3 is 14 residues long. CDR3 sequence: CAWSDRGITYEQYF.

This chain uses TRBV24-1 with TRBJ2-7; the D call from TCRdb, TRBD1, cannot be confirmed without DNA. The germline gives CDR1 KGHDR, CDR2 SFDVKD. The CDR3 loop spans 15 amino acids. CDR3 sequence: CATSDGRTGWNEQYF.

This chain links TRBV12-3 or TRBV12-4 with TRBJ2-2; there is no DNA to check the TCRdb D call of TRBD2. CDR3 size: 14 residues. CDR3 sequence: CASKGGANTGELFF.

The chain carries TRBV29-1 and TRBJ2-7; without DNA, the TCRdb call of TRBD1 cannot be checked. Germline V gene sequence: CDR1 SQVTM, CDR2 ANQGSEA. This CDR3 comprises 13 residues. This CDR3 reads CSVGPGQIYEQYF.

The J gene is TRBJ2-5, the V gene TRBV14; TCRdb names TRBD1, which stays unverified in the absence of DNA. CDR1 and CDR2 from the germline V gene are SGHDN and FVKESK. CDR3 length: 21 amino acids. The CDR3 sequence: CASSQGPSQGVGVEYQETQYF.

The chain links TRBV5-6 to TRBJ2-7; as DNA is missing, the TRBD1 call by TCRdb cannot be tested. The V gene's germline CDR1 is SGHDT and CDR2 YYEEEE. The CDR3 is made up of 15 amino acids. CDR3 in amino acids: CASSPPSGNRYEQYF.

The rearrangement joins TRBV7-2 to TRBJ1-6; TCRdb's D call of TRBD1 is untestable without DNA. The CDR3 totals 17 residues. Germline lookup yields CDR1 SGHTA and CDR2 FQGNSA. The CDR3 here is CTSSFPGSSSYNSPLHF.

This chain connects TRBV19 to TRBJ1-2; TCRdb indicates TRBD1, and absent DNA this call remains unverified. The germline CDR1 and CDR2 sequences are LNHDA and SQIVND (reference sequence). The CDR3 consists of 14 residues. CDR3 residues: CASRPHRDDYGYTF. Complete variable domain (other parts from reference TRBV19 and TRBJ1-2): DGGITQSPKYLFRKEGQNVTLSCEQNLNHDAMYWYRQDPGQGLRLIYYSQIVNDFQKGDIAEGYSVSREKKESFPLTVTSAQKNPTAFYLCASRPHRDDYGYTFGSGTRLTVV.

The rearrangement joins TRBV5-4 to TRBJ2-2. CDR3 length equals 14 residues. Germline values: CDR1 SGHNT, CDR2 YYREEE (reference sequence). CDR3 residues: CASSFASRTGELFF.

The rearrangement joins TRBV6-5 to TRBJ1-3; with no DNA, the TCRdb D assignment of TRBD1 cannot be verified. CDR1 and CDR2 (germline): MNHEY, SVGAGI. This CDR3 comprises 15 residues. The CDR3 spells CASSYTRMTGNTIYF.

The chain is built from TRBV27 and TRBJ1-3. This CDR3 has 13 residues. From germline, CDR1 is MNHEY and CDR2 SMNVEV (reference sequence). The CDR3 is CASTPASGNTIYF.

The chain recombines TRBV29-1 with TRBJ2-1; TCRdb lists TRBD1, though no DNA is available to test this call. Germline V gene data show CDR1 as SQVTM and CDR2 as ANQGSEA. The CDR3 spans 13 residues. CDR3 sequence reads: CSAGTGTLNEQFF.

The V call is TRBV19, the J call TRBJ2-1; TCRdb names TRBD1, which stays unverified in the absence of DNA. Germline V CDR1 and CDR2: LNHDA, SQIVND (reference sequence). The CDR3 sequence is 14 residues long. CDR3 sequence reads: CASARDRGYDEQFF.

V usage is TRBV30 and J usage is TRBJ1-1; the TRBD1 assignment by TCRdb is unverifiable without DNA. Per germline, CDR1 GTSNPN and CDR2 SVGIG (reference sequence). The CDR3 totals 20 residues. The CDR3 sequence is CAWSVGMAGALGVGDTEAFF.

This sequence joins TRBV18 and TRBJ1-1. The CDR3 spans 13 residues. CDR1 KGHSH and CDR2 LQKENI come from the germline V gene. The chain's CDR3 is CASSPAGNTEAFF.

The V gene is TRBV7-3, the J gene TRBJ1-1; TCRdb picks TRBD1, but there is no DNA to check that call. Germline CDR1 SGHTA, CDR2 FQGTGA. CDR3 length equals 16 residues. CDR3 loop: CASSLKSLAGNTEAFF.

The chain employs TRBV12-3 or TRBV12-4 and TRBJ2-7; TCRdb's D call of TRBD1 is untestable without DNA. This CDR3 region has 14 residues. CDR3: CASSFGGAKYEQYF.